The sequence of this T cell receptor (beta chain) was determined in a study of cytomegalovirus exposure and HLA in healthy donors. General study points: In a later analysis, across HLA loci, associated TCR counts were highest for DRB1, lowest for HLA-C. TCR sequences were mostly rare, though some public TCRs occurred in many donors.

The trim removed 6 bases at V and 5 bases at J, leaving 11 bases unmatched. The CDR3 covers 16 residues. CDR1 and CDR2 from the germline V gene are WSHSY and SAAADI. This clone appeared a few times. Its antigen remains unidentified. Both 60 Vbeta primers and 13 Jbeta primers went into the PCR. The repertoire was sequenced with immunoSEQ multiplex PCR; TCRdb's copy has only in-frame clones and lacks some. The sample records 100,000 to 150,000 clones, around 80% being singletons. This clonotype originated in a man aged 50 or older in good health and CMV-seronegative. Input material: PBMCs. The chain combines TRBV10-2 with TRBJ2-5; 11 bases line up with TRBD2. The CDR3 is CASSAYSGRAGETQYF. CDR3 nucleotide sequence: TGCGCCAGCAGCGCCTATAGCGGGAGGGCCGGGGAGACCCAGTACTTC.